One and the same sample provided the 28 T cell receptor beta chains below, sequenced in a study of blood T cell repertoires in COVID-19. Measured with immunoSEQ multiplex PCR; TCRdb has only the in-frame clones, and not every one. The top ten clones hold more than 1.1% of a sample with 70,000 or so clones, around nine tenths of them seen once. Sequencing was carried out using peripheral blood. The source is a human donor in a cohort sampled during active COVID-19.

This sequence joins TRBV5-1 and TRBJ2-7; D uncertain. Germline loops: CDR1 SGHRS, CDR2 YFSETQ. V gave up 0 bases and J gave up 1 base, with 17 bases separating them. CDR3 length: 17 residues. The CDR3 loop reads CASSLALGPKTSYEQYF. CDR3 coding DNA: TGCGCCAGCAGCTTGGCACTGGGCCCTAAGACGTCCTACGAGCAGTACTTC.

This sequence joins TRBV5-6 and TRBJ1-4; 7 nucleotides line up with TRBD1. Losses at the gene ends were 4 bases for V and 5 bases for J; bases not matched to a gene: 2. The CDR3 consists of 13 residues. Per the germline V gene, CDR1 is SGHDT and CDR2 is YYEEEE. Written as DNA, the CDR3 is TGTGCCAGCAGCAAGACAGGGAATGAAAAACTGTTTTTT. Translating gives CASSKTGNEKLFF. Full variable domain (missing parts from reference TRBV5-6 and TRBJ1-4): DAGVTQSPTHLIKTRGQQVTLRCSPKSGHDTVSWYQQALGQGPQFIFQYYEEEERQRGNFPDRFSGHQFPNYSSELNVNALLLGDSALYLCASSKTGNEKLFFGSGTQLSVL.

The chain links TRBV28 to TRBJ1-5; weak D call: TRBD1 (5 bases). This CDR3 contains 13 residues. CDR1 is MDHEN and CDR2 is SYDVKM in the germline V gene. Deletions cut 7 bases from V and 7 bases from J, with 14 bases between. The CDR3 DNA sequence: TGTGCCAGCAAAACAGGTTCCGAGCAGCCCCAGCATTTT. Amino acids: CASKTGSEQPQHF.

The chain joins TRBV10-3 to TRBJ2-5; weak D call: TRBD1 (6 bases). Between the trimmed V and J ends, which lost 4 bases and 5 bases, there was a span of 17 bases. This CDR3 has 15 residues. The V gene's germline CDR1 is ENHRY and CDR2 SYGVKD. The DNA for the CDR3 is TGTGCCATCAGTGCCTCGACAGGTTCTTGGGAGACCCAGTACTTC. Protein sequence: CAISASTGSWETQYF.

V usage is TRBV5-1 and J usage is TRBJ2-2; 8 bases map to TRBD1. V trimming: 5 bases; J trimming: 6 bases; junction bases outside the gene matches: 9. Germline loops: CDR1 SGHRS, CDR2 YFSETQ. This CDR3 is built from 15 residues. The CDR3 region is CASRAGQGGAGELFF. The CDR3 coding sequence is TGCGCCAGCAGGGCAGGACAGGGCGGCGCCGGGGAGCTGTTTTTT.

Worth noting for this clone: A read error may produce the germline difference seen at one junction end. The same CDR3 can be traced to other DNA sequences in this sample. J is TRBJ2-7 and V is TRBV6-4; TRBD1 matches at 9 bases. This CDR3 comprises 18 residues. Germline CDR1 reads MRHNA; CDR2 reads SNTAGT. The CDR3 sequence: CASSASRATGGESYEQYF. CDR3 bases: TGCGCCAGCAGTGCTTCTCGGGCTACAGGGGGCGAGTCCTACGAGCAGTACTTC.

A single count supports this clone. The CDR3 protein is CAWSSVSPGNTIYF. CDR3 nucleotide sequence: TGTGCCTGGAGTAGCGTCAGCCCTGGAAACACCATATATTTT. J is TRBJ1-3 and V is TRBV30, with D unclear. Germline loops: CDR1 GTSNPN, CDR2 SVGIG (reference sequence). The CDR3 covers 14 residues. V gave up 2 bases and J gave up 2 bases, with 10 bases separating them.

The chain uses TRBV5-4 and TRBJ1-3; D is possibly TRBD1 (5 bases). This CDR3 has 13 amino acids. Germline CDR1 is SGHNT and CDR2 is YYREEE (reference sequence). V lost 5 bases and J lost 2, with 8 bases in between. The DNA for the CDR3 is TGTGCCAGCAGTACACAGGCTGGAAACACCATATATTTT. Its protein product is CASSTQAGNTIYF.

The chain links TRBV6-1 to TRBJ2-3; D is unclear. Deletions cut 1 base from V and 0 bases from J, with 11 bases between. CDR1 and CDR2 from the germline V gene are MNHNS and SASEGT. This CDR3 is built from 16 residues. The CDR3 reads CASSEGLHHSTDTQYF. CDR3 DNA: TGTGCCAGCAGTGAAGGACTGCACCACAGCACAGATACGCAGTATTTT.

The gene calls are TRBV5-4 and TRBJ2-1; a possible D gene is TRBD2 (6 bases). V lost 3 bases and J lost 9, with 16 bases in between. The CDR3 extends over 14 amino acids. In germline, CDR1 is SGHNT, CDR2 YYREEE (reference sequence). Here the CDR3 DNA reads TGTGCCAGCAGCTCCAGACTAGGTCCTGGTGAGCAGTTCTTC. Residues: CASSSRLGPGEQFF.

The CDR3 sequence is CATSDLLRRLCQGGLSYEQYV. Here the CDR3 DNA reads TGTGCCACCAGTGATTTGTTGAGACGGCTCTGTCAGGGGGGTCTGTCCTACGAGCAGTACGTC. The chain carries TRBV24-1 and TRBJ2-7; D perhaps matches TRBD1 (7 bases). Germline CDR1 reads KGHDR; CDR2 reads SFDVKD. The CDR3 has 21 residues. Trimming removed 0 bases from V and 1 base from J, with 27 bases in between.

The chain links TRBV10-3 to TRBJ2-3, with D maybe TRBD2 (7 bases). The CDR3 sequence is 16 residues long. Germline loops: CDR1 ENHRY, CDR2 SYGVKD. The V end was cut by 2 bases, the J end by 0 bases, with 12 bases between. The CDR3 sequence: CAISEPRGASTDTQYF. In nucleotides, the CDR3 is TGTGCCATCAGTGAGCCACGGGGGGCTAGCACAGATACGCAGTATTTT.

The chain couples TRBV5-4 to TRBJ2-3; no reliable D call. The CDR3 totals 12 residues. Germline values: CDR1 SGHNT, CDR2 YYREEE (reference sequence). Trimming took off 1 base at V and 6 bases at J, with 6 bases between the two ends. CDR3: CASSLIGDTQYF. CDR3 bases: TGTGCCAGCAGCTTGATCGGGGATACGCAGTATTTT.

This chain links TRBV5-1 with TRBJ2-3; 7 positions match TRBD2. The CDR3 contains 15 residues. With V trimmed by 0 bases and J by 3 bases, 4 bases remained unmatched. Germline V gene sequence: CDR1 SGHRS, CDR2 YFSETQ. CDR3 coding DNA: TGCGCCAGCAGCTTGGCCCCAGCGGGAACAGATACGCAGTATTTT. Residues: CASSLAPAGTDTQYF.

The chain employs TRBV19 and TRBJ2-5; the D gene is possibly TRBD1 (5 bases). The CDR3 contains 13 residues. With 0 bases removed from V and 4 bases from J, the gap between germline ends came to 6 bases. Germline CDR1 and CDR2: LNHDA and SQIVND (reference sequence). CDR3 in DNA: TGTGCCAGTAGTATAGACCAGGGAGAGACCCAGTACTTC. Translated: CASSIDQGETQYF.

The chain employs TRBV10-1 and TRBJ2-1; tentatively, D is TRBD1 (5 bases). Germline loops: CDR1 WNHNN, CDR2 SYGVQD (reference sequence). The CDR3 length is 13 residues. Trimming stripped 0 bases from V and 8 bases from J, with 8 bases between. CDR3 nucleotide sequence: TGCGCCAGCAGTGAGTCGATAGGGGATGAGCAGTTCTTC. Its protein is CASSESIGDEQFF.

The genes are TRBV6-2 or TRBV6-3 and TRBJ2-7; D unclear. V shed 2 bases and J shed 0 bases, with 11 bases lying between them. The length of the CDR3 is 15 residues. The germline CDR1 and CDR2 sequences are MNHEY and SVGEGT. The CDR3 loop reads CASSYDNYLSYEQYF. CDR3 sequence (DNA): TGTGCCAGCAGTTACGACAATTACCTCTCCTACGAGCAGTACTTC.

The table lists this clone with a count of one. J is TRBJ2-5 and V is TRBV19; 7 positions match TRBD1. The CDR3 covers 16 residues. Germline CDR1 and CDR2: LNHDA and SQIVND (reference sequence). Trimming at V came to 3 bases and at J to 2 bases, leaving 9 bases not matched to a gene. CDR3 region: CASSIVRDRDQETQYF. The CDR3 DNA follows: TGTGCCAGTAGTATCGTTAGGGACAGAGATCAAGAGACCCAGTACTTC.

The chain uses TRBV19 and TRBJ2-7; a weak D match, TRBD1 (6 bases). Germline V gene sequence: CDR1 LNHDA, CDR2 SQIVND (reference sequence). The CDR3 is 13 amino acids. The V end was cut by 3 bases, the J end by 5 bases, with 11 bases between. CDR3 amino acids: CASSMGRGDEQYF. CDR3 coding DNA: TGTGCCAGTAGTATGGGCAGGGGCGACGAGCAGTACTTC.

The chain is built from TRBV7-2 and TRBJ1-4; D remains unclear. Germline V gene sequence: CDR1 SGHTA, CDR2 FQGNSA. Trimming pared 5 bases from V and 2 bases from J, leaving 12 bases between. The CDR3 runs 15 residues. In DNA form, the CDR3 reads TGTGCCAGCAGCCCTCGCCCGGAGACTAATGAAAAACTGTTTTTT. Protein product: CASSPRPETNEKLFF.

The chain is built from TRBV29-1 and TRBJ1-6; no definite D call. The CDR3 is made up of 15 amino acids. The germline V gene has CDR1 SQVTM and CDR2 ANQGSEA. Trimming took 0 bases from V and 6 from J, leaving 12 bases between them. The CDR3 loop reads CSVEEEGRPNSPLHF. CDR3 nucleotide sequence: TGCAGCGTTGAAGAAGAAGGGAGACCTAATTCACCCCTCCACTTT. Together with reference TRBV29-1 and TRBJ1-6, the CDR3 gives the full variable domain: SAVISQKPSRDICQRGTSLTIQCQVDSQVTMMFWYRQQPGQSLTLIATANQGSEATYESGFVIDKFPISRPNLTFSTLTVSNMSPEDSSIYLCSVEEEGRPNSPLHFGNGTRLTVT.

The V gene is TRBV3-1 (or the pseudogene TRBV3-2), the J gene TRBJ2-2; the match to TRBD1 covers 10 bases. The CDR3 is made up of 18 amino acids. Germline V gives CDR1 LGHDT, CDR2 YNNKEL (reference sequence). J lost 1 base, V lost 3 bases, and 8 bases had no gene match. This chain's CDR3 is CASSHPRTGGWNTGELFF. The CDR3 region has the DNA TGTGCCAGCAGCCATCCCAGGACAGGGGGGTGGAACACCGGGGAGCTGTTTTTT.

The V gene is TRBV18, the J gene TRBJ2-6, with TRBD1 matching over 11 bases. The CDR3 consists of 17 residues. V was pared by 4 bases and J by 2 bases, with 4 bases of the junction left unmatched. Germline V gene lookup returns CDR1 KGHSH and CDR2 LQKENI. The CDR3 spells CASSLGTGGPGANVLTF. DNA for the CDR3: TGTGCCAGCTCACTCGGGACAGGGGGACCTGGGGCCAACGTCCTGACTTTC.

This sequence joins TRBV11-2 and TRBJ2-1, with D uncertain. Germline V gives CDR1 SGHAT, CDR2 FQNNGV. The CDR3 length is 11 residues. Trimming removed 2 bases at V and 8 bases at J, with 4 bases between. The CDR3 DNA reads TGTGCCAGCAGCTTAAGCCATGAGCAGTTCTTC. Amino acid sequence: CASSLSHEQFF.

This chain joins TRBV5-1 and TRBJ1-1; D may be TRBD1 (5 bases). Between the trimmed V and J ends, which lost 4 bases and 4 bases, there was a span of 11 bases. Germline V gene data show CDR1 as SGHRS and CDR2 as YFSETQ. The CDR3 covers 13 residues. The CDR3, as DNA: TGCGCCAGCAGCAATTCAGGGTTCACTGAAGCTTTCTTT. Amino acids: CASSNSGFTEAFF.

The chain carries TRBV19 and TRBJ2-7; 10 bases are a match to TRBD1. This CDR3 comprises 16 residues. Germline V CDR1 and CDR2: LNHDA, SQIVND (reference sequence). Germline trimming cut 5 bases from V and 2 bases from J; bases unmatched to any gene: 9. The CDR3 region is CASSPTRDRGTYEQYF. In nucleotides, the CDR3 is TGTGCCAGTAGTCCCACCCGGGACAGGGGAACCTACGAGCAGTACTTC.

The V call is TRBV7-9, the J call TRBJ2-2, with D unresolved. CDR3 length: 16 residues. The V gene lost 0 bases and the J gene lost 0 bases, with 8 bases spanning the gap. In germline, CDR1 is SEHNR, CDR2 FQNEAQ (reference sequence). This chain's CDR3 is CASSLATPTNTGELFF. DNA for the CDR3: TGTGCCAGCAGCTTAGCGACACCAACGAACACCGGGGAGCTGTTTTTT.

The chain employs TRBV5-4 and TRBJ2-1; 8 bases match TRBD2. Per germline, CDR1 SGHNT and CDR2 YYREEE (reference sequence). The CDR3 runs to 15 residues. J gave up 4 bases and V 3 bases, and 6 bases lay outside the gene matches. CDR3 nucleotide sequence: TGTGCCAGCAGCTCGAGCGGGAGCCTATACAATGAGCAGTTCTTC. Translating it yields CASSSSGSLYNEQFF.